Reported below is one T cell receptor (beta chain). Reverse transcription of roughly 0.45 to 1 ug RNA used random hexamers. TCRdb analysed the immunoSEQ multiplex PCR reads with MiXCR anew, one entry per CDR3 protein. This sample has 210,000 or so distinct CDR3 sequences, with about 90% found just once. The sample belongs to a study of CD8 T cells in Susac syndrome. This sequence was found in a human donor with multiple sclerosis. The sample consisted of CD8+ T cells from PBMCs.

CDR3 coding DNA: TGTGCCAGCAGCTTCATCCGCGGGAAACAGTTCTTC. It yields the protein CASSFIRGKQFF. The rearrangement uses TRBV13 and TRBJ2-1; D possibly corresponds to TRBD2 (6 bases). The CDR3 totals 12 residues. V was pared by 3 bases and J by 13 bases, with 13 bases between. Per germline, CDR1 PRHDT and CDR2 FYEKMQ (reference sequence).